This T cell receptor (beta chain) was found in a study of cytomegalovirus exposure and HLA in healthy donors. Broader study findings: In the analysis, some V segments, TRBV6-2 and TRBV6-3 included, were excluded as indistinguishable. The productive fraction for most TCR beta V segments was about 87% or about 30% in an earlier analysis.

From germline, CDR1 is SGHRS and CDR2 YFSETQ. V was cut by 5 bases and J by 5 bases, with 13 bases left in between. The CDR3 covers 13 residues. The primer mix had 60 Vbeta and 13 Jbeta primers. Repertoires were generated with immunoSEQ multiplex PCR, while TCRdb's copy carries only in-frame clones and drops some. Of 130,000 to 150,000 clones listed, around 72% are singletons. This clone came up a few times. Its antigen is unidentified. Donors in the study were healthy people who gave bone marrow. The sample was PBMCs. The TCR originated in a man in his late teens or twenties in good health and CMV-seropositive. J is TRBJ1-1 and V is TRBV5-1, with D unresolved. CDR3 sequence reads: CASSGTGRTEAFF. The CDR3 DNA follows: TGCGCCAGCAGTGGTACGGGAAGGACTGAAGCTTTCTTT.